This passage covers 9 T cell receptor beta chains from one sample sequenced in a study of T cells in Graves' hyperthyroidism and ophthalmopathy. Amplified regions were TCR beta CDR3 sequences from RNA transcripts. The HTBI primer set was used in a first-round RT-PCR of the TCR CDR3. From the multiplex PCR reads, TCRdb called clonotypes with MiXCR, one entry per CDR3 protein. This table holds hundreds of thousands of distinct CDR3 sequences, less than 20% found once. Material: blood. The source is a man aged 35-49 years with Graves' ophthalmopathy.

The V gene is TRBV7-9, the J gene TRBJ2-1, with 8 positions matching TRBD1. CDR1 and CDR2 (germline): SEHNR, FQNEAQ (reference sequence). V gave up 4 bases and J gave up 10 bases; unmatched junction bases: 15. CDR3 length: 16 residues. The CDR3 sequence: CASSSSPTGEDLEQFF. As DNA, the CDR3 is TGTGCCAGCAGCTCGTCCCCGACAGGGGAGGACTTGGAGCAGTTCTTC.

The J gene is TRBJ2-2, the V gene TRBV10-2; 12 bases align to TRBD2. Germline CDR1 is WSHSY and CDR2 is SAAADI. Trimming removed 6 bases from V and 0 bases from J; junction bases left unmatched: 8. The CDR3 spans 18 residues. The chain's CDR3 is CASSLLAGGPPNTGELFF. The CDR3 bases are TGCGCCAGCAGCCTCCTAGCGGGAGGGCCTCCGAACACCGGGGAGCTGTTTTTT.

This clonotype occurred once. The rearrangement links TRBV2 to TRBJ2-2; TRBD1 matches at 9 bases. The V and J ends lost 7 bases and 6 bases, in that order; junction bases with no gene match: 12. Germline CDR1 is SNHLY and CDR2 is FYNNEI. The CDR3 consists of 16 residues. The DNA of the CDR3 is TGTGCCAGCATATACCGGGACAGGGCTCGGGCCGGGGAGCTGTTTTTT. Its protein is CASIYRDRARAGELFF.

The chain combines TRBV6-1 with TRBJ1-1; D possibly corresponds to TRBD1 (5 bases). This CDR3 is built from 15 residues. V was cut by 2 bases and J by 2 bases, with 12 bases left in between. Germline CDR1 and CDR2: MNHNS and SASEGT. CDR3 nucleotide sequence: TGTGCCAGCAGTGAAAGAGGACACCTTAACACTGAAGCTTTCTTT. This encodes CASSERGHLNTEAFF.

This clonotype was seen ten or more times. The rearrangement uses TRBV30 and TRBJ2-3, with no clear D. The length of the CDR3 is 13 residues. The V and J ends lost 2 bases and 8 bases respectively, with 14 bases between them. Looked up from germline, CDR1 is GTSNPN and CDR2 is SVGIG (reference sequence). As DNA, the CDR3 is TGTGCCTGGAGTATCCCCCCGCGCCCTACGCAGTATTTT. Protein product: CAWSIPPRPTQYF.

V gene TRBV29-1 combines with J gene TRBJ2-7; 7 positions agree with TRBD2. Trimming at V came to 3 bases and at J to 0 bases, leaving 14 bases not matched to a gene. There are 17 residues in the CDR3. Germline lookup yields CDR1 SQVTM and CDR2 ANQGSEA. The CDR3 coding sequence is TGCAGCGTTGAGTGGTCTAGCGGTCCTACTTACTCCTACGAGCAGTACTTC. Translating gives CSVEWSSGPTYSYEQYF.

This clonotype was recorded a few times. This sequence joins TRBV6-1 and TRBJ2-5, with 9 bases that match TRBD1. V trimming: 9 bases; J trimming: 5 bases; junction bases outside the gene matches: 7. Germline V gene sequence: CDR1 MNHNS, CDR2 SASEGT. CDR3 length: 13 amino acids. DNA for the CDR3: TGTGCCAGTCAAACAGGGGGCTCGGAGACCCAGTACTTC. Translating gives CASQTGGSETQYF.

This clonotype occurred many times. This chain links TRBV30 with TRBJ2-2; no clear D gene. With 5 bases removed from V and 13 bases from J, the gap between germline ends came to 14 bases. The germline V gene encodes CDR1 GTSNPN and CDR2 SVGIG (reference sequence). CDR3 length equals 11 residues. In DNA, the CDR3 is TGTGCCTGGGGAAGGGCAGGCGGGCTGTTTTTT. Protein sequence: CAWGRAGGLFF.

V usage is TRBV29-1 and J usage is TRBJ1-1; 7 nucleotides match TRBD1. The germline CDR1 and CDR2 sequences are SQVTM and ANQGSEA. This CDR3 has 15 residues. V shed 6 bases, J shed 0 bases, and the junction held 10 bases outside the gene matches. In DNA form, the CDR3 reads TGCAGCGTCAGGGACAGCTCCTTCTTGAACACTGAAGCTTTCTTT. Its translation: CSVRDSSFLNTEAFF.